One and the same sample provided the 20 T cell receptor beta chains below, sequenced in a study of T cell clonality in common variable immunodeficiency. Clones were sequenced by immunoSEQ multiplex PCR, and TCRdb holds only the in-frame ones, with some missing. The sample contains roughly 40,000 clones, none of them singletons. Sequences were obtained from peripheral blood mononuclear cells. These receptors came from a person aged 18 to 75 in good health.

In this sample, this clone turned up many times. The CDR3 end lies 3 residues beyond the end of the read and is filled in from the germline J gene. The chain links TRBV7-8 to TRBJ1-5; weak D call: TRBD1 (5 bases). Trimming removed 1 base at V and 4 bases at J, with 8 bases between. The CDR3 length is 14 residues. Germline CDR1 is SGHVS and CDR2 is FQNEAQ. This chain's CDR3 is CASSLETVNQPQHF. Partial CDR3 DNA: TGTGCCAGCAGCTTAGAGACAGTTAATCAGCCC.

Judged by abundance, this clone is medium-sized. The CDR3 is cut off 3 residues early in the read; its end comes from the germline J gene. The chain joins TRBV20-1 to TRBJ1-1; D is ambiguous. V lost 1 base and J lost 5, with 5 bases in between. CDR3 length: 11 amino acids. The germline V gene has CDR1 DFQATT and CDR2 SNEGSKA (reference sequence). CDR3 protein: CSARGATEAFF. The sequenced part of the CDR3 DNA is TGCAGTGCTAGAGGGGCTACTGAA.

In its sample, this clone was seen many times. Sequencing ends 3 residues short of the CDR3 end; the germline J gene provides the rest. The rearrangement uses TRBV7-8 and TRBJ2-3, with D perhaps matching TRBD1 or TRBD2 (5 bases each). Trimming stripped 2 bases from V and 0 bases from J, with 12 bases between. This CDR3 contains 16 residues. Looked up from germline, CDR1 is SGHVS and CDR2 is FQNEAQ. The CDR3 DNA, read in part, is TGTGCCAGCAGCTTACGTGAGGGGATGAGCACAGATACG. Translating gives CASSLREGMSTDT. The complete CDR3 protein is CASSLREGMSTDTQYF.

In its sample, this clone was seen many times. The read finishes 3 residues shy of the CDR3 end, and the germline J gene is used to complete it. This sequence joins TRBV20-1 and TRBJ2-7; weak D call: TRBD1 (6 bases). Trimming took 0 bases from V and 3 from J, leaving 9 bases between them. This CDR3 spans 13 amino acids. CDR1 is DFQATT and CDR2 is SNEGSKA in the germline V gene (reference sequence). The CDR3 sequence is CSARDGGHYEQYF. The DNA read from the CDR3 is TGCAGTGCTAGAGATGGGGGCCACTACGAG.

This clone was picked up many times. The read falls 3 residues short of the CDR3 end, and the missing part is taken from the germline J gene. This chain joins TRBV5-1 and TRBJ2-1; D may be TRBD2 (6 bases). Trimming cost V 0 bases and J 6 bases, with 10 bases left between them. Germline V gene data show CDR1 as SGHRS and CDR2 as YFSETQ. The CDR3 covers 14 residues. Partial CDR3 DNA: TGCGCCAGCAGCTTGGACGCGACTAGCAATGAG. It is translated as CASSLDATSNE. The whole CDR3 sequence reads CASSLDATSNEQFF.

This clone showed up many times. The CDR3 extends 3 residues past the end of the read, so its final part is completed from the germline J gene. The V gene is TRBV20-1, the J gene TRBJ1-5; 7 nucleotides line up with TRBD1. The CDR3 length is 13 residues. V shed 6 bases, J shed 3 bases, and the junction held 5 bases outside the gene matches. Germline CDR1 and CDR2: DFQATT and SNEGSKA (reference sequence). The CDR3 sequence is CSARQGLNQPQHF. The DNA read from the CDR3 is TGCAGTGCCCGACAGGGCCTCAATCAGCCC.

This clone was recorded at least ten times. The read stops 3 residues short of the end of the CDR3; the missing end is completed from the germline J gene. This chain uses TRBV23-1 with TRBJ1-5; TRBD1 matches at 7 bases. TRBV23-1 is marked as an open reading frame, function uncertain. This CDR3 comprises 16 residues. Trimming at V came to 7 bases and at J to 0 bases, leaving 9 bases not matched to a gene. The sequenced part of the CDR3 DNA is TGCGCCAGCAAATCTACAGGGGAGGATAGCAATCAGCCC. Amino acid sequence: CASKSTGEDSNQP. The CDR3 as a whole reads CASKSTGEDSNQPQHF.

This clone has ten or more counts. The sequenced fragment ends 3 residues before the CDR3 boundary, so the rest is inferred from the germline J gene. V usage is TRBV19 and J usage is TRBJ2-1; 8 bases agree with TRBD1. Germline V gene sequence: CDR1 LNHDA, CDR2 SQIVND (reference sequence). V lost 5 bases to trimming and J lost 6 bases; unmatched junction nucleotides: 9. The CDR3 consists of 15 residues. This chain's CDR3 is CASSVGQGVGNEQFF. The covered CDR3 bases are TGTGCCAGTAGTGTAGGACAGGGTGTGGGCAATGAG. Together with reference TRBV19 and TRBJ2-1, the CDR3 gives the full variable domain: DGGITQSPKYLFRKEGQNVTLSCEQNLNHDAMYWYRQDPGQGLRLIYYSQIVNDFQKGDIAEGYSVSREKKESFPLTVTSAQKNPTAFYLCASSVGQGVGNEQFFGPGTRLTVL.

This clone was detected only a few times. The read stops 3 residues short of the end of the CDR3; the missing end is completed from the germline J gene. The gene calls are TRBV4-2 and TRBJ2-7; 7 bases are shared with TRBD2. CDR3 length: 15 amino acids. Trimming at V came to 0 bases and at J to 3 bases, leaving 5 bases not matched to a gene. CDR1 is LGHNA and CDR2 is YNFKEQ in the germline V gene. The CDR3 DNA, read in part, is TGTGCCAGCAGCCAAGAAGGAGCGGGGATCTACGAG. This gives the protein CASSQEGAGIYE. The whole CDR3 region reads CASSQEGAGIYEQYF.

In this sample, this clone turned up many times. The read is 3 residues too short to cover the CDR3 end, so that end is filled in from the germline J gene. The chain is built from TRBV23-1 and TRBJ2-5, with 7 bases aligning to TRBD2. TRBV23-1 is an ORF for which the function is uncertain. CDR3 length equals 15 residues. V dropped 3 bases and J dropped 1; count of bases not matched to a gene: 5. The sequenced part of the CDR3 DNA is TGCGCCAGCAGTCATGCGCGGGGGAGCCAAGAGACC. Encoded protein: CASSHARGSQET. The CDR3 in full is CASSHARGSQETQYF.

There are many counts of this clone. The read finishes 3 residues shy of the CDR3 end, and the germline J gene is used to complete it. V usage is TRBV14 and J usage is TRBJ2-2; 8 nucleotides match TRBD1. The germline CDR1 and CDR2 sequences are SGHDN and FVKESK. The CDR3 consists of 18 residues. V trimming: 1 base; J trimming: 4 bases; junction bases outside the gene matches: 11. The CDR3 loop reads CASSQGGRTGYGTGELFF. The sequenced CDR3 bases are TGTGCCAGCAGCCAAGGTGGGCGGACAGGGTACGGCACCGGGGAG.

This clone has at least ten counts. The covered CDR3 bases are TGTGCCATCAGCATACAGGCGGGGGGCTATGGC. This encodes CAISIQAGGYG. In full, the CDR3 is CAISIQAGGYGYTF. The chain joins TRBV10-3 to TRBJ1-2, with D tentatively TRBD1 (5 bases). The DNA ends 3 residues before the CDR3 does, and the rest of the CDR3 is filled in from the germline J gene. The CDR3 has 14 amino acids. With 6 bases removed from V and 4 bases from J, the gap between germline ends came to 15 bases. Germline V gene sequence: CDR1 ENHRY, CDR2 SYGVKD.

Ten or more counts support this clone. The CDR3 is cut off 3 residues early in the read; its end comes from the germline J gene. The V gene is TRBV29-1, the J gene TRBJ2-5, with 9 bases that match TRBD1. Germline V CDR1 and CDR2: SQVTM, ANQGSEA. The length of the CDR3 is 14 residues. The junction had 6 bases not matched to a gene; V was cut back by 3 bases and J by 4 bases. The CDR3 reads CSVEGQGKAETQYF. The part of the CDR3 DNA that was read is TGCAGCGTTGAGGGACAGGGAAAAGCAGAGACC.

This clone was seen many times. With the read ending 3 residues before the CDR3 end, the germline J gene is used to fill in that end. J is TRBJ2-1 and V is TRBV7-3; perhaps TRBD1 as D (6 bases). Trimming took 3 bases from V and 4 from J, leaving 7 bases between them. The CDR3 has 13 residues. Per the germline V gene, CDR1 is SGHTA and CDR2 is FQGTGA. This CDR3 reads CASSLTGYNEQFF. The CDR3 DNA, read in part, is TGTGCCAGCAGCTTGACAGGATACAATGAG.

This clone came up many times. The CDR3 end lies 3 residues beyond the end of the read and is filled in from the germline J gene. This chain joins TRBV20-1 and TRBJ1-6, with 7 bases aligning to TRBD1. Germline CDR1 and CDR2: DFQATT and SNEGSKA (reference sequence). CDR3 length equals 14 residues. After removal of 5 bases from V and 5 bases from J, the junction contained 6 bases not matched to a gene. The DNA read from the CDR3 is TGCAGTGCTCACGGACAGGTTAATAATTCACCC. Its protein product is CSAHGQVNNSP. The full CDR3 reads CSAHGQVNNSPLHF.

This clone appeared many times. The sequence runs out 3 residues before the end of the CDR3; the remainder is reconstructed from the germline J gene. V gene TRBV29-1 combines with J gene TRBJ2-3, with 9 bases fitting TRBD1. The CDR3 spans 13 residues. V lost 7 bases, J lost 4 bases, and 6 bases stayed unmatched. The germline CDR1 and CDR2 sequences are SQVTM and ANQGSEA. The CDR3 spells CSARTGAADTQYF. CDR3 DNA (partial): TGCAGCGCGCGGACAGGGGCGGCAGATACG.

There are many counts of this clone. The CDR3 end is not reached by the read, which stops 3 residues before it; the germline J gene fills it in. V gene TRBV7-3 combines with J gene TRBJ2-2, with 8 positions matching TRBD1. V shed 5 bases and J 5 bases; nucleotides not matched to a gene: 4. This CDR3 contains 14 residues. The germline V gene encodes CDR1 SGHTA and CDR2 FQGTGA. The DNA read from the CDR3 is TGTGCCAGCAGCGGACAGGGTGGGACCGGGGAG. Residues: CASSGQGGTGE. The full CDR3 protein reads CASSGQGGTGELFF. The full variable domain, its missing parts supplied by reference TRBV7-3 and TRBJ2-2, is GAGVSQTPSNKVTEKGKYVELRCDPISGHTALYWYRQSLGQGPEFLIYFQGTGAADDSGLPNDRFFAVRPEGSVSTLKIQRTERGDSAVYLCASSGQGGTGELFFGEGSRLTVL.

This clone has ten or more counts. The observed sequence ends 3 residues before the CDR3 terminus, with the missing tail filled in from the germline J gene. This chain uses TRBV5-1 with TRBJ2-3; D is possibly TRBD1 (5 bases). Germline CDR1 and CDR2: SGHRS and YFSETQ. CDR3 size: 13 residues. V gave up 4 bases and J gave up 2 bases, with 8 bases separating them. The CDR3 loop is CASSKDNTDTQYF. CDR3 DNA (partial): TGCGCCAGCAGCAAGGACAACACAGATACG. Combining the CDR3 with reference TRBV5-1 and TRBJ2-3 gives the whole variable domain KAGVTQTPRYLIKTRGQQVTLSCSPISGHRSVSWYQQTPGQGLQFLFEYFSETQRNKGNFPGRFSGRQFSNSRSEMNVSTLELGDSALYLCASSKDNTDTQYFGPGTRLTVL.

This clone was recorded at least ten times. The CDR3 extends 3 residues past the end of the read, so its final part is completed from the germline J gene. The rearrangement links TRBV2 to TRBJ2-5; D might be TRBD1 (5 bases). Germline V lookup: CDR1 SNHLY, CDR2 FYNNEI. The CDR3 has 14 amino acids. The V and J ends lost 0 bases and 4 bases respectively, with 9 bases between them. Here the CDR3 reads CASSEAGLGETQYF. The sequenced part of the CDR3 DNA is TGTGCCAGCAGTGAAGCGGGGCTGGGAGAGACC.

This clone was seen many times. The sequenced CDR3 bases are TGTGCCAGCAGTGACCCCAACGGGGACTACGAG. This sequence encodes CASSDPNGDYE. The CDR3 in its entirety is CASSDPNGDYEQYF. The chain couples TRBV6-1 to TRBJ2-7, with a possible D match to TRBD2 (5 bases). Read sequence stops 3 residues before the CDR3 end, and the germline J gene provides the missing end. The V gene's germline CDR1 is MNHNS and CDR2 SASEGT. V was shortened by 3 bases and J by 3 bases, with 12 bases between the two germline ends. This CDR3 is built from 14 residues.